Shown below are 3 T cell receptor beta chains from a single sample sequenced in a study of cytomegalovirus exposure and HLA in healthy donors. This PCR relied on a set of 60 Vbeta primers and 13 Jbeta primers. Clones were read by immunoSEQ multiplex PCR, and TCRdb kept only the in-frame ones, dropping some. Here the sample spans tens of thousands of clones, about 85% being singletons. Sequencing used PBMCs. Every receptor here comes from a female donor in good health and CMV-seronegative.

The chain links TRBV7-2 to TRBJ2-5, with TRBD2 matching over 13 bases. Gene TRBJ2-7 matches the end of the DNA better, so the J call may be wrong. This CDR3 is built from 16 residues. The germline V gene has CDR1 SGHTA and CDR2 FQGNSA. CDR3 protein: CASSPGLAGTAYEQYF. CDR3 bases: TGTGCCAGCAGCCCGGGACTAGCGGGAACAGCCTACGAGCAGTACTTC.

V gene TRBV7-9 combines with J gene TRBJ1-2, with D uncertain. The CDR3 contains 11 residues. V lost 5 bases and J lost 5, with 6 bases in between. Germline loops: CDR1 SEHNR, CDR2 FQNEAQ (reference sequence). Here the CDR3 reads CASSGLYGYTF. The CDR3 DNA is TGTGCCAGCAGCGGCCTTTATGGCTACACCTTC.

The genes are TRBV19 and TRBJ1-2; no reliable D call. V was pared by 5 bases and J by 1 base, with 5 bases between. Germline CDR1 reads LNHDA; CDR2 reads SQIVND (reference sequence). This CDR3 is built from 12 residues. Written as DNA, the CDR3 is TGTGCCAGTAGTCCTCTTAACTATGGCTACACCTTC. Encoded protein: CASSPLNYGYTF.